This T cell receptor beta chain stems from a study of beta chain features in type 1 diabetes. Whole-study results and caveats: Patients showed naive, central memory and Treg TCRB repertoires that appeared more similar than those of healthy donors. Among patients with Type 1 diabetes, TCRB CDR3s were moderately but significantly shorter in every one of the four CD4+ subsets. Fewer junction insertions and more nucleotide deletions appeared in type 1 diabetes patients.

As regards this clone: The antigen is unknown.

Expressed TCRB transcripts were sequenced because the entire RNA isolate underwent reverse transcription. Naive, central memory and regulatory T cell samples averaged about 3.57 million reads. Sequencing used immunoSEQ multiplex PCR; TCRdb keeps in-frame clones, though not all of them. The sample holds 140,000 to 150,000 clones, about 13% seen once. Germline loops: CDR1 MNHNY, CDR2 SVGAGI (reference sequence). The V segment lost 5 bases and the J segment 3 bases; nucleotides outside the gene matches: 2. This CDR3 region has 14 residues. This TCR was recovered from a man between 18 and 29 years old with type 1 diabetes. This rearrangement joins TRBV6-6 to TRBJ2-2; 8 nucleotides line up with TRBD1. Sequencing was performed on central memory CD4+ T cells from blood. The CDR3 sequence is CASSGTGDTGELFF. CDR3 DNA sequence: TGTGCCAGCAGTGGGACAGGAGACACCGGGGAGCTGTTTTTT.